One sample yielded the 12 T cell receptor beta chains listed below, sequenced in a study of graft-versus-host responses after intestinal transplantation. Data came from immunoSEQ multiplex PCR; TCRdb stores just in-frame clones and leaves some out. The sample lists just under 8,000 clones; 97% were seen once. Sequences were derived from PBMCs, sampled 23 days after intestinal transplant. The receptors shown here come from a human patient who received an intestinal transplant, so some T cells may come from the graft donor.

The chain recombines TRBV5-4 with TRBJ1-1, with D tentatively TRBD1 (6 bases). Germline lookup yields CDR1 SGHNT and CDR2 YYREEE (reference sequence). This CDR3 spans 17 amino acids. The V end lost 3 bases, the J end lost 0 bases, and 18 bases lay between the germline ends. CDR3 protein: CASSSDRLPFMNTEAFF. The CDR3 DNA is TGTGCCAGCAGCTCTGACAGGCTCCCATTTATGAACACTGAAGCTTTCTTT.

The chain couples TRBV27 to TRBJ1-5, with D tentatively TRBD1 (5 bases). The V and J ends lost 11 bases and 7 bases respectively, with 12 bases between them. Germline assignment: CDR1 MNHEY and CDR2 SMNVEV (reference sequence). The CDR3 spans 11 residues. The CDR3 sequence is CAAGRDQPQHF. CDR3 sequence (DNA): TGTGCCGCGGGCAGGGACCAGCCCCAGCATTTT.

The chain joins TRBV19 to TRBJ2-3; TRBD1 agrees at 10 bases. V dropped 6 bases and J dropped 1; count of bases not matched to a gene: 13. This CDR3 has 18 residues. The germline gives CDR1 LNHDA, CDR2 SQIVND (reference sequence). The CDR3 region has the DNA TGTGCCAGTAGCCCGACAGGGGGCCGTTCAATGGGCACAGATACGCAGTATTTT. Its protein product is CASSPTGGRSMGTDTQYF.

V usage is TRBV29-1 and J usage is TRBJ2-7; D unresolved. The CDR3 is 8 amino acids. Germline V lookup: CDR1 SQVTM, CDR2 ANQGSEA. V gave up 6 bases and J gave up 6 bases, with 3 bases separating them. The CDR3: CSVSEQYF. The CDR3 region has the DNA TGCAGCGTGAGCGAGCAGTACTTC.

Only a few counts were recorded for this clone. The V gene is TRBV9, the J gene TRBJ1-2; D might be TRBD1 (6 bases). Trimming left V 3 bases short and J 8 bases short, with 8 bases between. Germline CDR1 and CDR2: SGDLS and YYNGEE. This CDR3 comprises 11 residues. CDR3 region: CASSDRDGYTF. In DNA form, the CDR3 reads TGTGCCAGCAGCGACAGGGACGGCTACACCTTC.

This sequence joins TRBV5-1 and TRBJ2-7, with unresolved D. The germline V and J ends were trimmed by 2 bases and 7 bases, with 10 bases remaining between them. CDR1 and CDR2 (germline): SGHRS, YFSETQ. CDR3 length: 12 residues. The CDR3 spells CASSLPQEEQYF. The CDR3 region has the DNA TGCGCCAGCAGCTTACCCCAGGAGGAGCAGTACTTC.

The V call is TRBV30, the J call TRBJ1-3; D is unresolved. Trimming cost V 2 bases and J 1 base, with 9 bases left between them. This CDR3 is 14 amino acids long. Germline V gene lookup returns CDR1 GTSNPN and CDR2 SVGIG (reference sequence). The CDR3 bases are TGTGCCTGGAGTTATGGACCGTCTGGAAACACCATATATTTT. Encoded protein: CAWSYGPSGNTIYF.

The V call is TRBV28, the J call TRBJ2-2; no clear D. Germline assignment: CDR1 MDHEN and CDR2 SYDVKM. V lost 5 bases and J lost 7, with 5 bases in between. CDR3 length: 11 amino acids. The CDR3 sequence is CASSVGGELFF. Here the CDR3 DNA reads TGTGCCAGCAGTGTGGGCGGGGAGCTGTTTTTT.

V usage is TRBV28 and J usage is TRBJ2-3; no reliable D call. The CDR3 has 14 residues. Germline V gene sequence: CDR1 MDHEN, CDR2 SYDVKM. V lost 1 base and J 9 bases, leaving 14 bases between the germline ends. The CDR3, as DNA: TGTGCCAGCAGTTTATTCTCTTGGGTCGGGACGCAGTATTTT. Translated, it gives CASSLFSWVGTQYF. Full variable domain (remainder filled in from reference TRBV28 and TRBJ2-3): DVKVTQSSRYLVKRTGEKVFLECVQDMDHENMFWYRQDPGLGLRLIYFSYDVKMKEKGDIPEGYSVSREKKERFSLILESASTNQTSMYLCASSLFSWVGTQYFGPGTRLTVL.

The V call is TRBV25-1, the J call TRBJ2-3; 10 bases match TRBD2. CDR1 is MGHDK, CDR2 SYGVNS, per germline. This CDR3 region has 18 residues. Trimming took 3 bases from V and 2 from J; bases not matched to a gene: 11. For the CDR3, the DNA is TGTGCCAGCAGTGACCGTCCCGGGACTAGCGTTTACACAGATACGCAGTATTTT. It translates to CASSDRPGTSVYTDTQYF.

The rearrangement links TRBV4-1 to TRBJ2-3, with unresolved D. CDR1 is MGHRA and CDR2 is YSYEKL in the germline V gene. The V end was cut by 0 bases, the J end by 2 bases, with 12 bases between. The CDR3 covers 16 residues. The CDR3 DNA is TGCGCCAGCAGCCAAGATCTAAGTTTCCCCACAGATACGCAGTATTTT. Its protein product is CASSQDLSFPTDTQYF.

The J gene is TRBJ1-5, the V gene TRBV19; D not certain. In germline, CDR1 is LNHDA, CDR2 SQIVND (reference sequence). This CDR3 region has 18 residues. With 3 bases removed from V and 2 bases from J, the gap between germline ends came to 20 bases. The chain's CDR3 is CASSMLQKPSPGNQPQHF. CDR3 coding DNA: TGTGCCAGTAGTATGCTACAGAAACCCTCCCCGGGCAATCAGCCCCAGCATTTT.